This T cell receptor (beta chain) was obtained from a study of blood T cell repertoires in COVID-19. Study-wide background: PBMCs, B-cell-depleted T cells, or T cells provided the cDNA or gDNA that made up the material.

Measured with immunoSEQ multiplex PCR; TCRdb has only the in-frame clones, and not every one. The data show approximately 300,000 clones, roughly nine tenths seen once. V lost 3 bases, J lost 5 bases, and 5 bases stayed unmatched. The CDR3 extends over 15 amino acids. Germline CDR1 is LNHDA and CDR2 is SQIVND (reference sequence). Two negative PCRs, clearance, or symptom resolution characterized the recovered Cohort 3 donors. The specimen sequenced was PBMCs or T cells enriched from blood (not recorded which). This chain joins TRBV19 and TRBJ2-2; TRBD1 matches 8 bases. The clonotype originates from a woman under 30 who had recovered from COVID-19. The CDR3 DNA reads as TGTGCCAGTAGTATTGACAGGGGTGAGACCGGGGAGCTGTTTTTT. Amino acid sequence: CASSIDRGETGELFF.